A selection of T cell receptor beta chains follows, all from one sample in a study of breast tumors, draining lymph nodes, adjacent tissues. TCRdb reprocessed the multiplex PCR reads with MiXCR, giving one entry per CDR3 protein. The repertoire includes some 170,000 distinct CDR3 sequences, 33% of them detected once, and more than 3.5% sits in the top ten. Sequencing was carried out using axillary lymph node tissue. The source is a female donor with breast cancer. Some clones in this sample may be carry-over from other donors' samples. CDR3s include the opening cysteine and the closing phenylalanine or tryptophan. Rows give clone size only sometimes, using once, few, many, or a class for an expanded clone.

size: once; V: TRBV7-2; J: TRBJ2-5; CDR3: CASSLGTGAGVVETQYF
size: .; V: TRBV5-1; J: TRBJ1-4; CDR3: CASSTSGTDRSEKLFF
size: many; V: TRBV7-3; J: TRBJ2-5; CDR3: CASSSRGAAGETQYF
size: .; V: TRBV12-3/TRBV12-4; J: TRBJ1-6; CDR3: CASSFRGDPPLHF
size: many; V: TRBV13; J: TRBJ2-7; CDR3: CASSLWRGSYEQYF
size: .; V: TRBV27; J: TRBJ1-5; CDR3: CASSLSGGMGNQPQHF
size: many; V: TRBV5-1; J: TRBJ2-3; CDR3: CASSLGVAGGRLTDTQYF
size: once; V: TRBV5-5; J: TRBJ2-2; CDR3: CASSLGASGSDTGELFF
size: few; V: TRBV27; J: TRBJ2-7; CDR3: CASRGVGGTGFYEQYF
size: many; V: TRBV12-3/TRBV12-4; J: TRBJ2-1; CDR3: CASKPAAYNEQFF
size: .; V: TRBV15; J: TRBJ2-5; CDR3: CATSRDGGTQETQYF
size: many; V: TRBV18; J: TRBJ1-2; CDR3: CASSAGQDYGYTF
size: few; V: TRBV28; J: TRBJ2-1; CDR3: CASSLGTGDYNEQFF
size: many; V: TRBV4-2; J: TRBJ2-2; CDR3: CASSQGLTGELFF
size: .; V: TRBV7-3; J: TRBJ2-3; CDR3: CASSLRALASSYNEQYF
size: many; V: TRBV9; J: TRBJ2-5; CDR3: CASSVGTGTPQETQYF